These T cell receptor beta chains were read from a single sample in a study of blood T cells in healthy people across ages. MiXCR, applied by TCRdb to the 5' RACE reads, yields one record per CDR3 protein. This sample carries approximately 810,000 distinct CDR3 sequences, around 30% of them seen once, and the ten largest clones take roughly 17%. Sequenced material: blood. These receptors originate from a woman at least 80 years old in good health. The CDR3 runs from the conserved cysteine through the conserved F or W.

CDR3 length	V gene	J gene	CDR3 protein
15	TRBV20-1	TRBJ2-2	CSARGTGPNTGELFF
15	TRBV7-9	TRBJ2-5	CASSTSTGAGETQYF
15	TRBV4-3	TRBJ2-1	CASSQRRDSYNEQFF
16	TRBV20-1	TRBJ2-5	CGARELAGQYQETQYF
16	TRBV18	TRBJ2-1	CASSRKRGLVDNEQFF
16	TRBV20-1	TRBJ1-1	CSAPQTGHIRNTEAFF
19	TRBV5-1	TRBJ2-3	CASSLIGTSGGNPTDTQYF
14	TRBV3-1	TRBJ1-4	CASSQMTGHEKLFF
17	TRBV18	TRBJ2-5	CASSPLGQGTFQETQYF
16	TRBV2	TRBJ2-3	CASSPSGGPTTDTQYF
15	TRBV7-2	NA	CASSPEGVSYNEQYF
13	TRBV11-2	TRBJ1-2	CASSFDRGDGYTF
17	TRBV12-3/TRBV12-4	NA	CASQFAPGLVAYNEQYF
15	TRBV7-2	TRBJ1-3	CASSLGSGTGNTIYF
14	TRBV7-2	TRBJ2-6	CASSPTGGANVLTF
14	TRBV30	TRBJ1-4	CAWSAGTGNEKLFF
16	TRBV7-2	TRBJ2-7	CASSKGTEIRVYEQYF
16	TRBV6-2/TRBV6-3	TRBJ2-7	CASSDTGLPASYEQYF
12	TRBV20-1	TRBJ1-2	CSAAGTFYGYTF
16	TRBV14	TRBJ2-5	CASSQGDRSGGETQYF
16	TRBV14	TRBJ2-5	CASSPIGGGRKETQYF
15	TRBV6-5	TRBJ2-1	CASRTGGGGDNEQFF
12	TRBV15	NA	CATSRDRCEQYF
15	TRBV27	TRBJ1-5	CASSRDRGGNQPQHF
14	TRBV7-8	NA	CVSSRPGQGGEQYF
14	TRBV7-2	TRBJ2-2	CASSRAGRTGELFF
13	TRBV10-3	TRBJ2-7	CAISPSSLYEQYF
11	TRBV12-3/TRBV12-4	TRBJ2-1	CASSPYGQQFF
15	TRBV3-1	TRBJ1-1	CASSLLGGRVSEAFF
20	TRBV7-8	TRBJ1-1	CASSLRSAGQGATRKTEAFF
13	TRBV25-1	TRBJ2-7	CASRGNSGHEQYF